These 5 T cell receptor beta chains share one sample of origin, sequenced in a study of CD8 T cells in ankylosing spondylitis (dated by TCRdb to about 2017). The library came from 5' RACE. TCRdb records Illumina HiSeq 2500 as the sequencer. Using fastp at Q25 and MiXCR, TCRdb reprocessed the public reads and kept productive beta chains. When rows share a CDR3 protein, they turn into one entry using the most common DNA and genes. The sample records about 270,000 distinct CDR3 sequences, roughly 32% of which are singletons. The ten largest clones add up to about 4.2% of the sample. The sample consisted of blood, either unsorted or a sorted T cell fraction (not recorded which). The source of these receptors is a male donor with ankylosing spondylitis or in good health (not recorded which).

Ten or more counts support this clonotype. The chain joins TRBV20-1 to TRBJ2-5, with a weak D call TRBD2 (6 bases). Trimming shortened V by 6 bases and J by 5 bases, and 10 bases separated the two germline ends. Germline-derived CDR1 and CDR2 are DFQATT and SNEGSKA (reference sequence). The CDR3 extends over 11 amino acids. The CDR3 DNA follows: TGCAGTGCCGTCGGAGGGGAGACCCAGTACTTC. Its translation is CSAVGGETQYF.

There are a few counts of this clonotype. CDR3 amino acids: CSATPGYSYGYTF. Written as DNA, the CDR3 is TGCAGTGCTACTCCAGGTTATTCCTATGGCTACACCTTC. The chain has TRBV20-1 and TRBJ1-2; no clear D gene. Trimming pared 4 bases from V and 4 bases from J, leaving 13 bases between. The CDR3 extends over 13 amino acids. CDR1 DFQATT and CDR2 SNEGSKA come from the germline V gene (reference sequence).

The rearrangement joins TRBV28 to TRBJ2-7, with 7 bases identical to TRBD2. Trimming removed 6 bases from V and 0 bases from J; junction bases left unmatched: 11. The CDR3 is 16 residues long. CDR1 and CDR2 (germline): MDHEN, SYDVKM. The CDR3 nucleotides are TGTGCCAGCAGCCCCGCGTGGGAGGGAAGCTCCTACGAGCAGTACTTC. As protein: CASSPAWEGSSYEQYF.

The chain is built from TRBV7-2 and TRBJ1-2; D is undetermined. CDR1 is SGHTA, CDR2 FQGNSA, per germline. This CDR3 region has 13 residues. The V end lost 5 bases, the J end lost 8 bases, and 15 bases lay between the germline ends. CDR3 nucleotide sequence: TGTGCCAGCAGCCCGGACCGGCTGTGGGGCTACACCTTC. This translates into CASSPDRLWGYTF.

This clonotype was seen more than once but under ten times. The J gene is TRBJ2-7, the V gene TRBV20-1, with TRBD1 matching over 12 bases. After removal of 3 bases from V and 2 bases from J, the junction contained 2 bases not matched to a gene. The CDR3 extends over 14 amino acids. Germline loops: CDR1 DFQATT, CDR2 SNEGSKA (reference sequence). The CDR3: CSARRDRGPYEQYF. The CDR3 nucleotides are TGCAGTGCTAGGCGGGACAGGGGGCCCTACGAGCAGTACTTC.